This T cell receptor beta chain was documented in a study of shared clonotypes between healthy human individuals. Study overall: Each donor's CD8 memory used one plate, CD8 naive two, each CD4 subset three. The study, taken as a whole, reports: Relative to memory subsets, naive subsets generally showed larger estimated richness. Naive CD4 clonotypes were shared across a handful of donors at about 5.3%.

Clones were sequenced by immunoSEQ multiplex PCR, and TCRdb holds only the in-frame ones, with some missing. Found here are about 1.5 million clones, approximately 98% of them singletons; the top ten hold approximately 0.44%. In the case of this clone: Antigen specificity is unknown.

Investigators divided CD4+ cells into CD45RA+ naive and CD45RA-negative memory subsets. The germline V gene encodes CDR1 ENHRY and CDR2 SYGVKD. The CDR3 sequence is 16 residues long. The trim removed 1 base at V and 4 bases at J, leaving 6 bases unmatched. The sample taken for sequencing was naive CD4+ T cells sorted from blood. The subset is: CD45RA+ positively selected. The chain links TRBV10-3 to TRBJ2-3; 9 bases match TRBD2. The sequence came from a man aged 25 to 40 in good health. CDR3 amino acids: CAISELGSGSSDTQYF. For the CDR3, the DNA is TGTGCCATCAGTGAGTTGGGTAGCGGGAGTTCAGATACGCAGTATTTT.